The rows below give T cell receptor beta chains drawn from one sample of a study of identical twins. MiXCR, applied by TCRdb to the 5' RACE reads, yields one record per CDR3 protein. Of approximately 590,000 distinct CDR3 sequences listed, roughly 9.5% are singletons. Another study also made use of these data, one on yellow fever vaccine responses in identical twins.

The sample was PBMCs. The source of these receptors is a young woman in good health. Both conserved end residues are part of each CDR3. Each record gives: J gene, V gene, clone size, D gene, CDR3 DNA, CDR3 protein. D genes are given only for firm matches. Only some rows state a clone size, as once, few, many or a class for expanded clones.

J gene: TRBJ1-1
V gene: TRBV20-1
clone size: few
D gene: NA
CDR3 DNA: TGCAGTGCTAGAAGAGAGAACACTGAAGCTTTCTTT
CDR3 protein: CSARRENTEAFF

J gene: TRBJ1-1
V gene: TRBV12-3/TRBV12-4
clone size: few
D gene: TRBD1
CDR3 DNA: TGTGCCAGCAGCCGATATAGGGACAGGCACACTGAAGCTTTCTTT
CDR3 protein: CASSRYRDRHTEAFF

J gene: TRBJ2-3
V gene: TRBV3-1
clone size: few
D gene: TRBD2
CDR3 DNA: TGTGCCAGCAGCCCGCGGGAGGCTGCAGATACGCAGTATTTT
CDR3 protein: CASSPREAADTQYF

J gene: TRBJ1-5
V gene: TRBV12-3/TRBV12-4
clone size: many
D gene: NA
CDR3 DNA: TGTGCCAGCAGACTTACTGGGGGGGGACAGCCCCAGCATTTT
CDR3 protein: CASRLTGGGQPQHF

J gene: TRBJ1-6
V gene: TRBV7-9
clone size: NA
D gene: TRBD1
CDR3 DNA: TGTGCCAGCAGCTCCACGACAGGGTTGGGTTCACCCCTCCACTTT
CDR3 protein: CASSSTTGLGSPLHF

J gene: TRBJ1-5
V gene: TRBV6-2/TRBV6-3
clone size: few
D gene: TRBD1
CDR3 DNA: TGTGCCAGCAGTTACAATCTCAGGGGGCCTCAGCCCCAGCATTTT
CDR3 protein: CASSYNLRGPQPQHF

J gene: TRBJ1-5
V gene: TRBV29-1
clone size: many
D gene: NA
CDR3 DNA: TGCAGCGTCCGGGACGGCGGCAATCAGCCCCAGCATTTT
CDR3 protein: CSVRDGGNQPQHF

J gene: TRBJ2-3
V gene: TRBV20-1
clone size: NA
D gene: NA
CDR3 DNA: TGCAGTGCTAGAGCGTCCACCGAGGGGGCAGATACGCAGTATTTT
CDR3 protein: CSARASTEGADTQYF

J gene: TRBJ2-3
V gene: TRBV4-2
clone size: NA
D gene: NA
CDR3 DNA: TGTGCCAGCAGCCAAGTGGGAGCACAGAAGACTAGCACAGATACGCAGTATTTT
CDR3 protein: CASSQVGAQKTSTDTQYF

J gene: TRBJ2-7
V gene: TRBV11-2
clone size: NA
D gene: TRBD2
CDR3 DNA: TGTGCCAGCAGAGGACTAGCGGTCTACGAGCAGTACTTC
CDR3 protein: CASRGLAVYEQYF

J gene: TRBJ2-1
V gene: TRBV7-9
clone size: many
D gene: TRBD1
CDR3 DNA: TGTGCCAGCAGCTTAGAACAGGGGACCCCCAATGAGCAGTTCTTC
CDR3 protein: CASSLEQGTPNEQFF

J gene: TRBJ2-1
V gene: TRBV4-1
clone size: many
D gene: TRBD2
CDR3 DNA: TGCGCCAGCAGCCAACCCAGCGGGAGCTCCTACAATGAGCAGTTCTTC
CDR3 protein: CASSQPSGSSYNEQFF

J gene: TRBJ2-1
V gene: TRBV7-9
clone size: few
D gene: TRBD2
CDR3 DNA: TGTGCCAGCAGGGGTCATAGCGGGGGGCTATACAATGAGCAGTTCTTC
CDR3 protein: CASRGHSGGLYNEQFF

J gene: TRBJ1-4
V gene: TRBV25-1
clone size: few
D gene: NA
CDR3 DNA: TGTGCCAGCAGTGATTTTTTTGAAAAACTGTTTTTT
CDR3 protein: CASSDFFEKLFF

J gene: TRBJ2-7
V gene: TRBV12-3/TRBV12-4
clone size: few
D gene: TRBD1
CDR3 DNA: TGTGCCAGCAAAGCAGGGGGCAGGGAGCAGTACTTC
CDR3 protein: CASKAGGREQYF